This T cell receptor beta chain was profiled in a study of cytomegalovirus exposure and HLA in healthy donors. 13 Jbeta primers and 60 Vbeta primers were used for the PCR. Sequenced by immunoSEQ multiplex PCR; TCRdb stores in-frame clones only, minus some. The table records about 130,000 clones, approximately 75% of them present only once. Findings and limits, study-wide: Analysis performed later showed TCR beta chains linked to HLA being more clonally expanded than equally common others. Presence/absence analyses took donor sequencing depth as roughly uniform. Looking again later, the authors saw that most CMV-associated TCR beta chains seemed HLA-restricted.

A word on this clone: The antigen is undetermined.

The source of this sequence is a middle-aged man in good health and CMV-seropositive. Sequenced input: PBMCs.

The CDR3: CASSVGTNIKPRESNEQFF. For the CDR3, the DNA is TGTGCCAGCAGCGTAGGGACTAACATAAAACCCCGGGAGTCCAATGAGCAGTTCTTC. The rearrangement uses TRBV9 and TRBJ2-1; possibly TRBD2 for D (6 bases). Germline V gene sequence: CDR1 SGDLS, CDR2 YYNGEE. The V gene lost 0 bases and the J gene lost 6 bases, with 25 bases spanning the gap. The CDR3 length is 19 residues.